This T cell receptor (beta chain) appears in the sequencing data of a study of blood T cell repertoires in COVID-19. As for the study in general: T cells, B-cell-depleted T cells, or PBMCs supplied cDNA or gDNA.

In the original processing: Estimation of nucleated cell counts relied on the amplification of reference gene primers. Method: immunoSEQ multiplex PCR; TCRdb's copy keeps in-frame clones and lacks some. The DNA gave D and trimming, while V, J and clone size come from that table. The sample records hundreds of thousands of clones, less than 90% being singletons. The V gene's germline CDR1 is SGHVS and CDR2 FNYEAQ. The CDR3 runs 20 residues. After removal of 5 bases from V and 2 bases from J, the junction contained 18 bases not matched to a gene. The clonotype was recovered from a woman in her forties or fifties with acute or convalescent COVID-19. The chain joins TRBV7-6 to TRBJ2-3; 11 bases are shared with TRBD2. Sequenced input: peripheral blood. The CDR3 coding sequence is TGTGCCAGCAGCCGCACGGACAGGATAGCGGGGGGGGCTAACACAGATACGCAGTATTTT. Translated: CASSRTDRIAGGANTDTQYF. Filled out from reference TRBV7-6 and TRBJ2-3, the complete variable domain reads GAGVSQSPRYKVTKRGQDVALRCDPISGHVSLYWYRQALGQGPEFLTYFNYEAQQDKSGLPNDRFSAERPEGSISTLTIQRTEQRDSAMYRCASSRTDRIAGGANTDTQYFGPGTRLTVL.